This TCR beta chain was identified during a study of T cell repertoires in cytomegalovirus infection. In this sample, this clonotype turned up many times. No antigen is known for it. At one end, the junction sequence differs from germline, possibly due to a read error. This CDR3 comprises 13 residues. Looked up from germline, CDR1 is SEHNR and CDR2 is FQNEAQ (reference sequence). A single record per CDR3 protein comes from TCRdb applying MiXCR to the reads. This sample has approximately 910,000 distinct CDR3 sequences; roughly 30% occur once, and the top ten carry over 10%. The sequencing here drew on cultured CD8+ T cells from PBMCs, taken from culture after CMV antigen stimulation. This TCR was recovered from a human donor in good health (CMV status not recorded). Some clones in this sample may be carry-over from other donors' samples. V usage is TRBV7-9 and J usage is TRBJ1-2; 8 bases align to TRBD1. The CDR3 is CASSYLTGDFLAF. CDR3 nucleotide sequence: TGTGCCAGCAGCTATCTGACAGGGGATTTTCTGGCCTTC.